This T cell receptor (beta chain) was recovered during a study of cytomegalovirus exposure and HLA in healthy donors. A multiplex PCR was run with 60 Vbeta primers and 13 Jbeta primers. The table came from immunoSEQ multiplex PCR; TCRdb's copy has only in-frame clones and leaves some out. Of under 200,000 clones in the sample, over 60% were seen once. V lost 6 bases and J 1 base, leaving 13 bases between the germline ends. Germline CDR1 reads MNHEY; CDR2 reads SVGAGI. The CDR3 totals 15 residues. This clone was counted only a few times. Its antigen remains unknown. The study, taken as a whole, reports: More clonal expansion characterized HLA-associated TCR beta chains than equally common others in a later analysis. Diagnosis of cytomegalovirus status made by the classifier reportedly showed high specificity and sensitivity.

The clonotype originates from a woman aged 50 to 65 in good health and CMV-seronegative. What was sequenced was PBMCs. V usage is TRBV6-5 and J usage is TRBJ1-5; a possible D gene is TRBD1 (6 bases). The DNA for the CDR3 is TGTGCCAGCAGGAGAGGGGGTGGGAGCAATCAGCCCCAGCATTTT. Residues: CASRRGGGSNQPQHF.